A single sample gave rise to the 32 T cell receptor beta chains below, sequenced in a study of shared clonotypes between healthy human individuals. The table came from immunoSEQ multiplex PCR; TCRdb's copy has only in-frame clones and leaves some out. The data hold some 2,100,000 clones, with roughly 95% observed a single time. The source material was naive CD4+ T cells sorted from blood. The subset denotes: CD45RA+ positively selected. Source of these receptors: a man aged 18-30 years in good health.

The chain carries TRBV6-1 and TRBJ2-1, with 12 bases fitting TRBD1. The length of the CDR3 is 14 residues. J gave up 12 bases and V 5 bases, and 8 bases lay outside the gene matches. Germline V lookup: CDR1 MNHNS, CDR2 SASEGT. The CDR3 reads CASSPGQGAPGQFF. CDR3 DNA sequence: TGTGCCAGCAGTCCGGGACAGGGGGCGCCCGGGCAGTTCTTC.

The chain has TRBV7-2 and TRBJ2-3; TRBD2 aligns across 8 bases. Germline assignment: CDR1 SGHTA and CDR2 FQGNSA. V shed 1 base and J 5 bases; nucleotides not matched to a gene: 5. The CDR3 consists of 15 residues. The CDR3 here is CASSLGGTSGDTQYF. As DNA, the CDR3 is TGTGCCAGCAGCTTAGGGGGTACTAGCGGAGATACGCAGTATTTT. Drawing the rest from reference TRBV7-2 and TRBJ2-3, the complete variable domain is GAGVSQSPSNKVTEKGKDVELRCDPISGHTALYWYRQSLGQGLEFLIYFQGNSAPDKSGLPSDRFSAERTGGSVSTLTIQRTQQEDSAVYLCASSLGGTSGDTQYFGPGTRLTVL.

The J gene is TRBJ1-6, the V gene TRBV5-1, with 8 bases matching TRBD1. The V and J ends lost 4 bases and 7 bases, in that order; junction bases with no gene match: 7. CDR3 length: 15 residues. Germline V CDR1 and CDR2: SGHRS, YFSETQ. DNA for the CDR3: TGCGCCAGCAGCCAGGGACAGGCGAAGAATTCACCCCTCCACTTT. Its protein product is CASSQGQAKNSPLHF.

The genes are TRBV5-6 and TRBJ2-1; D is possibly TRBD1 or TRBD2 (6 bases each). CDR1 is SGHDT, CDR2 YYEEEE, per germline. V lost 1 base to trimming and J lost 7 bases, with 12 bases between them. This CDR3 is 14 amino acids long. CDR3 loop: CASSLWGAGNEQFF. Here the CDR3 DNA reads TGTGCCAGCAGCTTGTGGGGGGCTGGGAATGAGCAGTTCTTC.

V usage is TRBV7-9 and J usage is TRBJ1-3, with a tentative D call TRBD1 (5 bases). Trimming stripped 2 bases from V and 0 bases from J, with 14 bases between. This CDR3 is built from 17 residues. CDR1 is SEHNR, CDR2 FQNEAQ, per germline (reference sequence). CDR3 sequence: CASSLNRGRISGNTIYF. CDR3 nucleotide sequence: TGTGCCAGCAGCTTAAATCGGGGCCGTATCTCTGGAAACACCATATATTTT. Full variable domain (remainder filled in from reference TRBV7-9 and TRBJ1-3): DTGVSQNPRHKITKRGQNVTFRCDPISEHNRLYWYRQTLGQGPEFLTYFQNEAQLEKSRLLSDRFSAERPKGSFSTLEIQRTEQGDSAMYLCASSLNRGRISGNTIYFGEGSWLTVV.

The chain uses TRBV2 and TRBJ2-7; D might be TRBD1 (5 bases). V gave up 5 bases and J gave up 0 bases, with 11 bases separating them. The CDR3 contains 14 residues. The germline V gene has CDR1 SNHLY and CDR2 FYNNEI. In DNA form, the CDR3 reads TGTGCCAGCAGTCGGACACGGAGCTCCTACGAGCAGTACTTC. This codes for CASSRTRSSYEQYF. The whole variable domain, filled in from reference TRBV2 and TRBJ2-7, reads EPEVTQTPSHQVTQMGQEVILRCVPISNHLYFYWYRQILGQKVEFLVSFYNNEISEKSEIFDDQFSVERPDGSNFTLKIRSTKLEDSAMYFCASSRTRSSYEQYFGPGTRLTVT.

This clone was seen a single time. The rearrangement joins TRBV11-2 to TRBJ2-5; D may be TRBD1 (6 bases). The V gene's germline CDR1 is SGHAT and CDR2 FQNNGV. The V gene lost 3 bases and the J gene lost 5 bases, with 16 bases spanning the gap. The CDR3 is 15 amino acids. This CDR3 reads CASSFTGIVRETQYF. The CDR3, as DNA: TGTGCCAGCAGCTTTACAGGGATTGTAAGGGAGACCCAGTACTTC.

The chain has TRBV5-1 and TRBJ2-7; maybe TRBD1 (5 bases). The CDR3 spans 15 residues. Germline lookup yields CDR1 SGHRS and CDR2 YFSETQ. Between the trimmed V and J ends, which lost 3 bases and 6 bases, there was a span of 19 bases. CDR3 coding DNA: TGCGCCAGCAGCTCCTCGACAGACGGCCGTGGCGAGCAGTACTTC. It yields the protein CASSSSTDGRGEQYF. Complete variable domain (other parts from reference TRBV5-1 and TRBJ2-7): KAGVTQTPRYLIKTRGQQVTLSCSPISGHRSVSWYQQTPGQGLQFLFEYFSETQRNKGNFPGRFSGRQFSNSRSEMNVSTLELGDSALYLCASSSSTDGRGEQYFGPGTRLTVT.

This clone was observed a few times. The sample has other DNA sequences that encode this CDR3 too. This chain joins TRBV15 and TRBJ2-7, with D perhaps TRBD1 or TRBD2 (5 bases each). Germline-derived CDR1 and CDR2 are LNHNV and YYDKDF (reference sequence). This CDR3 has 14 amino acids. V was clipped by 0 bases and J by 0 bases, with 6 bases between them. The CDR3 region has the DNA TGTGCCACCAGCAGAGATGGGGGCTCCTACGAGCAGTACTTC. This sequence encodes CATSRDGGSYEQYF. Filled out from reference TRBV15 and TRBJ2-7, the complete variable domain reads DAMVIQNPRYQVTQFGKPVTLSCSQTLNHNVMYWYQQKSSQAPKLLFHYYDKDFNNEADTPDNFQSRRPNTSFCFLDIRSPGLGDTAMYLCATSRDGGSYEQYFGPGTRLTVT.

The chain uses TRBV4-2 and TRBJ2-1; 7 bases are shared with TRBD2. V lost 0 bases and J lost 4; bases outside the gene matches: 6. Germline V gives CDR1 LGHNA, CDR2 YNFKEQ. The CDR3 spans 16 residues. The chain's CDR3 is CASSQEEWGGYNEQFF. CDR3 coding DNA: TGTGCCAGCAGCCAAGAGGAGTGGGGGGGATACAATGAGCAGTTCTTC.

The chain recombines TRBV6-1 with TRBJ1-2; maybe TRBD1 (6 bases). Per germline, CDR1 MNHNS and CDR2 SASEGT. The CDR3 runs 15 residues. Trimming took off 3 bases at V and 6 bases at J, with 17 bases between the two ends. This CDR3 is CASSEGDTWGHGYTF. The CDR3 nucleotides read TGTGCCAGCAGTGAGGGGGACACTTGGGGCCATGGCTACACCTTC.

This chain connects TRBV7-9 to TRBJ2-7; D gene unclear. Germline V gives CDR1 SEHNR, CDR2 FQNEAQ (reference sequence). The CDR3 is 11 amino acids. With 1 base removed from V and 6 bases from J, the gap between germline ends came to 4 bases. CDR3 region: CASSLEFEQYF. DNA of the CDR3: TGTGCCAGCAGCTTAGAATTCGAGCAGTACTTC.

The chain combines TRBV4-3 with TRBJ1-5; weak D call: TRBD1 (6 bases). V lost 0 bases and J lost 9, with 9 bases in between. Germline lookup yields CDR1 LGHNA and CDR2 YSLEER. This CDR3 region has 13 residues. CDR3 sequence (DNA): TGCGCCAGCAGCCAAGATATAGGGGGGCCCCAGCATTTT. This translates into CASSQDIGGPQHF.

On this clone itself: Within the sample, other DNA sequences also encode this same CDR3. The V call is TRBV11-2, the J call TRBJ2-2, with D perhaps TRBD1 or TRBD2 (5 bases each). This CDR3 has 15 residues. V was cut by 2 bases and J by 0 bases, with 7 bases left in between. Germline lookup yields CDR1 SGHAT and CDR2 FQNNGV. In DNA, the CDR3 is TGTGCCAGCAGCTTATGGGGGACGAACACCGGGGAGCTGTTTTTT. Translation: CASSLWGTNTGELFF.

The CDR3 region has the DNA TGTGCCAGCAGCCCAGGAGGGCGGGAGGGGAAAGAGACCCAGTACTTC. This sequence encodes CASSPGGREGKETQYF. The rearrangement joins TRBV11-2 to TRBJ2-5, with 9 bases matching TRBD2. The germline V gene has CDR1 SGHAT and CDR2 FQNNGV. Losses at the gene ends were 5 bases for V and 3 bases for J; bases not matched to a gene: 10. This CDR3 comprises 16 residues.

The chain has TRBV5-4 and TRBJ1-3; D is perhaps TRBD1 (5 bases). V lost 3 bases to trimming and J lost 0 bases, with 19 bases between them. This CDR3 is built from 18 residues. CDR1 is SGHNT, CDR2 YYREEE, per germline (reference sequence). The CDR3 DNA is TGTGCCAGCAGCTGGGGGGATCGAGGGCCCTCCTCTGGAAACACCATATATTTT. It translates to CASSWGDRGPSSGNTIYF.

V gene TRBV27 combines with J gene TRBJ1-2; D might be TRBD1 (5 bases). This CDR3 comprises 17 residues. V shed 6 bases and J shed 3 bases, with 23 bases lying between them. Germline loops: CDR1 MNHEY, CDR2 SMNVEV (reference sequence). The CDR3 DNA follows: TGTGCCAGCAGCCGCAAGCAGGCCCGGGGCAGGGACTATGGCTACACCTTC. This sequence encodes CASSRKQARGRDYGYTF.

This clone was observed a single time. The rearrangement links TRBV2 to TRBJ2-5, with D unclear. The V end was cut by 2 bases, the J end by 10 bases, with 17 bases between. CDR3 length: 14 residues. The germline CDR1 and CDR2 sequences are SNHLY and FYNNEI. CDR3: CASSEIGPFFDQYF. The CDR3 DNA follows: TGTGCCAGCAGTGAAATCGGGCCGTTCTTCGACCAGTACTTC.

The V and J genes are TRBV11-2 and TRBJ1-1; possible D gene TRBD1, 5 bases. The CDR3 is 16 amino acids. Germline V lookup: CDR1 SGHAT, CDR2 FQNNGV. Deletions cut 0 bases from V and 1 base from J, with 12 bases between. CDR3 loop: CASSLDLQVGNTEAFF. The CDR3 region has the DNA TGTGCCAGCAGCTTAGATTTACAGGTGGGGAACACTGAAGCTTTCTTT.

The genes are TRBV27 and TRBJ2-7; D unclear. This CDR3 has 14 amino acids. V lost 2 bases and J lost 5, with 13 bases in between. Germline assignment: CDR1 MNHEY and CDR2 SMNVEV (reference sequence). Here the CDR3 DNA reads TGTGCCAGCAGTTTAAGGCAAGGGCGCGACGAGCAGTACTTC. This translates into CASSLRQGRDEQYF.

This clone was detected only a few times. This rearrangement joins TRBV30 to TRBJ1-1; possibly TRBD1 for D (6 bases). V was cut by 2 bases and J by 0 bases, with 13 bases left in between. The length of the CDR3 is 15 residues. Germline CDR1 reads GTSNPN; CDR2 reads SVGIG (reference sequence). The CDR3 is CAWSPRGALNTEAFF. The DNA of the CDR3 is TGTGCCTGGAGTCCCCGGGGGGCGTTGAACACTGAAGCTTTCTTT. Variable domain in full (rest from reference TRBV30 and TRBJ1-1): SQTIHQWPATLVQPVGSPLSLECTVEGTSNPNLYWYRQAAGRGLQLLFYSVGIGQISSEVPQNLSASRPQDRQFILSSKKLLLSDSGFYLCAWSPRGALNTEAFFGQGTRLTVV.

The CDR3 coding sequence is TGTGCCAGCAGCGTAAAGCGGGACGGAGCGTCACCCCTCCACTTT. It translates to CASSVKRDGASPLHF. The chain couples TRBV5-8 to TRBJ1-6; D is perhaps TRBD1 (5 bases). The CDR3 is made up of 15 amino acids. Per the germline V gene, CDR1 is SGHTS and CDR2 is YDEGEE. The germline V and J ends were trimmed by 4 bases and 10 bases, with 18 bases remaining between them.

The V gene is TRBV5-8, the J gene TRBJ1-3; D ambiguous. Looked up from germline, CDR1 is SGHTS and CDR2 is YDEGEE. The V end was cut by 7 bases, the J end by 0 bases, with 23 bases between. CDR3 length: 18 residues. DNA of the CDR3: TGTGCCAGCTGCACCCTAGTCCTGCCTATGGGCTCTGGAAACACCATATATTTT. The encoded protein is CASCTLVLPMGSGNTIYF.

The CDR3 is CASSLGENEKLFF. The CDR3 DNA is TGCGCCAGCAGCTTGGGGGAAAATGAAAAACTGTTTTTT. The chain has TRBV5-1 and TRBJ1-4; D ambiguous. The germline V and J ends were trimmed by 0 bases and 5 bases, with 5 bases remaining between them. The germline V gene has CDR1 SGHRS and CDR2 YFSETQ. The CDR3 covers 13 residues. Drawing the rest from reference TRBV5-1 and TRBJ1-4, the complete variable domain is KAGVTQTPRYLIKTRGQQVTLSCSPISGHRSVSWYQQTPGQGLQFLFEYFSETQRNKGNFPGRFSGRQFSNSRSEMNVSTLELGDSALYLCASSLGENEKLFFGSGTQLSVL.

This sequence joins TRBV2 and TRBJ2-7, with D maybe TRBD1 (5 bases). V lost 8 bases, J lost 5 bases, and 16 bases lay in between. CDR3 length equals 13 residues. Per the germline V gene, CDR1 is SNHLY and CDR2 is FYNNEI. The CDR3 DNA is TGTGCCAGCGAATTCAGGGTCCAAAACGAGCAGTACTTC. Encoded protein: CASEFRVQNEQYF.

This chain connects TRBV11-2 to TRBJ1-5; 7 nucleotides align to TRBD1. The CDR3 length is 17 residues. Germline assignment: CDR1 SGHAT and CDR2 FQNNGV. Losses at the gene ends were 2 bases for V and 2 bases for J; bases not matched to a gene: 9. The DNA for the CDR3 is TGTGCCAGCAGCTTATCAGGGGGGAGTACGGGCAATCAGCCCCAGCATTTT. This translates into CASSLSGGSTGNQPQHF.

The rearrangement links TRBV7-3 to TRBJ1-1; D call uncertain. The CDR3 sequence is 13 residues long. Germline values: CDR1 SGHTA, CDR2 FQGTGA. Trimming shortened V by 5 bases and J by 0 bases, and 7 bases separated the two germline ends. The CDR3 loop reads CASSPDLNTEAFF. The CDR3 DNA reads TGTGCCAGCAGCCCGGATTTGAACACTGAAGCTTTCTTT. The variable domain in full, with the rest retrieved from reference TRBV7-3 and TRBJ1-1, is GAGVSQTPSNKVTEKGKYVELRCDPISGHTALYWYRQSLGQGPEFLIYFQGTGAADDSGLPNDRFFAVRPEGSVSTLKIQRTERGDSAVYLCASSPDLNTEAFFGQGTRLTVV.

This chain links TRBV6-5 with TRBJ2-6; possibly TRBD1 for D (5 bases). CDR1 MNHEY and CDR2 SVGAGI come from the germline V gene. V was cut by 5 bases and J by 4 bases, with 12 bases left in between. The CDR3 is made up of 15 amino acids. DNA of the CDR3: TGTGCCAGCAGTGCGACAGTCTTCGGGGCCAACGTCCTGACTTTC. It is translated as CASSATVFGANVLTF.

This chain uses TRBV4-2 with TRBJ1-1; D remains ambiguous. The CDR3 has 13 residues. Germline CDR1 reads LGHNA; CDR2 reads YNFKEQ. Between the trimmed V and J ends, which lost 0 bases and 4 bases, there was a span of 6 bases. The CDR3 loop is CASSQEGITEAFF. CDR3 DNA: TGTGCCAGCAGCCAAGAAGGGATCACTGAAGCTTTCTTT.

This clone was found once. This chain links TRBV9 with TRBJ1-5, with 7 bases fitting TRBD1. With V trimmed by 3 bases and J by 4 bases, 7 bases remained unmatched. The germline V gene has CDR1 SGDLS and CDR2 YYNGEE. The CDR3 is made up of 15 amino acids. Here the CDR3 reads CASSAGTDPNQPQHF. The CDR3 bases are TGTGCCAGCAGCGCAGGGACAGACCCTAATCAGCCCCAGCATTTT.

This clone was recorded a few times. In the same sample, other DNA sequences code for this CDR3. The gene calls are TRBV5-4 and TRBJ1-1; the D gene is possibly TRBD1 (5 bases). V was trimmed by 4 bases and J by 4 bases, leaving 8 bases between them. CDR3 length: 12 residues. In germline, CDR1 is SGHNT, CDR2 YYREEE (reference sequence). The CDR3 spells CASSPQGTEAFF. The CDR3 region has the DNA TGTGCCAGCAGCCCTCAGGGCACTGAAGCTTTCTTT.

A word on this clone: One end of the junction fails to match germline, which may point to a read error. The rearrangement links TRBV7-7 to TRBJ1-4, with no clear D. Germline V gene lookup returns CDR1 SSHAT and CDR2 FNYEAQ (reference sequence). The CDR3 consists of 13 residues. Here the CDR3 reads CASSPRVNEKLFF. In DNA, the CDR3 is TGTGCTAGCAGCCCCCGGGTTAATGAAAAACTGTTTTTT.